The present TCR beta chain was sequenced within a study of post-analysis software for immune sequencing data. The sample holds a few counts of this clonotype. What it binds is unknown. CDR3 length: 18 amino acids. With 3 bases clipped from V and 0 bases from J, the junction kept 13 bases outside the gene matches. Germline CDR1 MDHEN, CDR2 SYDVKM. Carried by the TCR beta cDNA libraries were unique molecular identifiers. MiXCR was run by TCRdb on the PCR reads, yielding one entry per CDR3 protein. The data contain about 430,000 distinct CDR3 sequences, 35% to 45% of them singletons. Overall study findings and caveats: Controls showed lower frequencies than patients for four to six TRBV segments, and TRBV5-6, TRBV5-1 and TRBV20-1 were among these.

V is TRBV28 and J is TRBJ2-5; the match to TRBD1 covers 7 bases. The clonotype originates from a girl aged 2 to 10 with multiple sclerosis. Sequencing was performed on blood. As DNA, the CDR3 is TGTGCCAGCAGTTTGGGTAGAGCACAGGGGAGAGACCAAGAGACCCAGTACTTC. It encodes CASSLGRAQGRDQETQYF.